The 18 T cell receptor beta chains reported below all come from one sample, sequenced in a study of T cell responses to AZD1222 COVID-19 vaccine. The protocol was immunoSEQ multiplex PCR, while the TCRdb copy is restricted to in-frame clones and leaves out a portion. The table records about 180,000 clones, about 91% of them present only once. The starting material was peripheral blood, obtained 28 days after the second AZD1222 dose. These receptor sequences come from an adult who received the AZD1222 COVID-19 vaccine.

Only one count was recorded for this clone. V and J are TRBV28 and TRBJ1-4, with 7 positions matching TRBD1. V was pared by 6 bases and J by 3 bases, with 7 bases of the junction left unmatched. Germline CDR1 reads MDHEN; CDR2 reads SYDVKM. This CDR3 has 15 residues. The CDR3 bases are TGTGCCAGCAGCCCGACAGGGCAATCTAATGAAAAACTGTTTTTT. It translates to CASSPTGQSNEKLFF.

Here the CDR3 reads CASSQDPGGGNTEAFF. CDR3 bases: TGCGCCAGCAGCCAAGATCCTGGCGGGGGGAACACTGAAGCTTTCTTT. The V gene is TRBV4-1, the J gene TRBJ1-1; D might be TRBD1 (5 bases). This CDR3 spans 16 amino acids. Germline-derived CDR1 and CDR2 are MGHRA and YSYEKL. The V end lost 0 bases, the J end lost 1 base, and 12 bases lay between the germline ends.

The chain employs TRBV5-4 and TRBJ2-7; 10 bases map to TRBD2. The germline V gene has CDR1 SGHNT and CDR2 YYREEE (reference sequence). The ends lost 3 bases at V and 6 bases at J; junction bases unmatched: 12. This CDR3 comprises 16 residues. DNA of the CDR3: TGTGCCAGCAGCTCCTTAGCGGGGGGCCAACTAGGCGAGCAGTACTTC. Encoded protein: CASSSLAGGQLGEQYF.

J is TRBJ2-7 and V is TRBV18; 8 bases line up with TRBD2. After removal of 3 bases from V and 5 bases from J, the junction contained 6 bases not matched to a gene. CDR1 and CDR2 from the germline V gene are KGHSH and LQKENI. CDR3 length: 14 amino acids. The CDR3 region has the DNA TGTGCCAGCTCACCCAGCGGGGGATCGGACGAGCAGTACTTC. This codes for CASSPSGGSDEQYF. The full variable domain, in which reference TRBV18 and TRBJ2-7 provide the parts outside the CDR3, is NAGVMQNPRHLVRRRGQEARLRCSPMKGHSHVYWYRQLPEEGLKFMVYLQKENIIDESGMPKERFSAEFPKEGPSILRIQQVVRGDSAAYFCASSPSGGSDEQYFGPGTRLTVT.

The chain joins TRBV9 to TRBJ2-7; 8 bases are shared with TRBD1. Germline V gene data show CDR1 as SGDLS and CDR2 as YYNGEE. The J segment lost 7 bases and the V segment lost 0 bases, leaving 3 bases of the junction unmatched. The CDR3 spans 13 residues. CDR3 region: CASSVGTGSEQYF. DNA for the CDR3: TGTGCCAGCAGCGTAGGGACAGGGAGTGAGCAGTACTTC.

V and J are TRBV4-1 and TRBJ2-7; no reliable D call. In germline, CDR1 is MGHRA, CDR2 YSYEKL. The ends were cut back, 3 bases at V and 5 bases at J, with 11 bases in the middle. This CDR3 is 13 amino acids long. The CDR3 region is CASSQGFADEQYF. The CDR3 DNA reads as TGCGCCAGCAGCCAGGGATTTGCAGACGAGCAGTACTTC.

J is TRBJ2-2 and V is TRBV2, with D hard to call. CDR1 is SNHLY and CDR2 is FYNNEI in the germline V gene. The CDR3 is 13 amino acids. V was trimmed by 6 bases and J by 7 bases, leaving 12 bases between them. The chain's CDR3 is CASRDLGNGELFF. As DNA, the CDR3 is TGTGCCAGCAGGGACCTAGGGAACGGGGAGCTGTTTTTT.

The chain joins TRBV5-1 to TRBJ2-7; possible D gene TRBD1, 6 bases. In germline, CDR1 is SGHRS, CDR2 YFSETQ. Trimming took off 4 bases at V and 1 base at J, with 15 bases between the two ends. There are 15 residues in the CDR3. This chain's CDR3 is CASSIGTHQSYEQYF. The CDR3 region has the DNA TGCGCCAGCAGCATAGGGACACATCAATCCTACGAGCAGTACTTC.

The chain joins TRBV13 to TRBJ2-3, with D maybe TRBD1 (5 bases). The CDR3 runs 14 residues. The germline V and J ends were trimmed by 5 bases and 1 base, with 10 bases remaining between them. CDR1 PRHDT and CDR2 FYEKMQ come from the germline V gene (reference sequence). DNA for the CDR3: TGTGCCAGCAGCGCCGGACACCGCACAGATACGCAGTATTTT. Its protein product is CASSAGHRTDTQYF.

The chain carries TRBV6-2 or TRBV6-3 and TRBJ1-5, with 7 bases fitting TRBD1. J was trimmed by 11 bases and V by 0 bases; bases with no gene match: 7. Germline assignment: CDR1 MNHEY and CDR2 SVGEGT. The CDR3 is 14 amino acids. CDR3 region: CASSYSPPTGSQHF. The CDR3 bases are TGTGCCAGCAGTTACTCCCCTCCGACAGGGTCCCAGCATTTT.

This rearrangement joins TRBV7-2 to TRBJ1-1; TRBD1 agrees at 8 bases. CDR3 size: 15 residues. Trimming took 1 base from V and 1 from J; bases not matched to a gene: 2. Germline CDR1 reads SGHTA; CDR2 reads FQGNSA. The CDR3 nucleotides are TGTGCCAGCAGCTTAGGGGACAGGCCGAACACTGAAGCTTTCTTT. This codes for CASSLGDRPNTEAFF.

The V gene is TRBV12-3 or TRBV12-4, the J gene TRBJ2-3, with D tentatively TRBD2 (7 bases). CDR3 size: 12 residues. V gave up 10 bases and J gave up 8 bases, with 16 bases separating them. This CDR3 reads CAITLGGGTQYF. DNA of the CDR3: TGTGCCATTACATTAGGGGGGGGTACGCAGTATTTT.

The chain uses TRBV28 and TRBJ2-3; 9 nucleotides line up with TRBD2. With V trimmed by 3 bases and J by 2 bases, 6 bases remained unmatched. The length of the CDR3 is 16 residues. From germline, CDR1 is MDHEN and CDR2 SYDVKM. The CDR3 protein is CASSFGASGATDTQYF. The CDR3 coding sequence is TGTGCCAGCAGTTTTGGGGCTAGCGGGGCCACAGATACGCAGTATTTT.

The CDR3 region is CASSSDPSTNEKLFF. For the CDR3, the DNA is TGTGCCAGCAGCTCCGACCCCTCAACTAATGAAAAACTGTTTTTT. This chain links TRBV7-2 with TRBJ1-4; no reliable D call. V was shortened by 4 bases and J by 0 bases, with 9 bases between the two germline ends. CDR1 is SGHTA, CDR2 FQGNSA, per germline. CDR3 length equals 15 residues. Full variable domain (rest looked up from reference TRBV7-2 and TRBJ1-4): GAGVSQSPSNKVTEKGKDVELRCDPISGHTALYWYRQSLGQGLEFLIYFQGNSAPDKSGLPSDRFSAERTGGSVSTLTIQRTQQEDSAVYLCASSSDPSTNEKLFFGSGTQLSVL.

The rearrangement uses TRBV30 and TRBJ2-1; 9 bases are shared with TRBD1. CDR1 and CDR2 from the germline V gene are GTSNPN and SVGIG (reference sequence). After removal of 2 bases from V and 2 bases from J, the junction contained 1 base not matched to a gene. The CDR3 runs 14 residues. CDR3 coding DNA: TGTGCCTGGAGTCACAGGGGGCCCTACAATGAGCAGTTCTTC. Its protein product is CAWSHRGPYNEQFF. The full variable domain, in which reference TRBV30 and TRBJ2-1 provide the parts outside the CDR3, is SQTIHQWPATLVQPVGSPLSLECTVEGTSNPNLYWYRQAAGRGLQLLFYSVGIGQISSEVPQNLSASRPQDRQFILSSKKLLLSDSGFYLCAWSHRGPYNEQFFGPGTRLTVL.

The chain joins TRBV30 to TRBJ1-5, with 9 bases fitting TRBD1. J gave up 1 base and V 2 bases, and 9 bases lay outside the gene matches. Germline assignment: CDR1 GTSNPN and CDR2 SVGIG (reference sequence). The CDR3 is made up of 17 amino acids. The CDR3 spells CAWSTGQGLGSNQPQHF. CDR3 DNA sequence: TGTGCCTGGAGTACGGGACAGGGTCTTGGAAGCAATCAGCCCCAGCATTTT.

The chain links TRBV6-5 to TRBJ1-5; D not certain. The CDR3 is 13 amino acids. CDR1 is MNHEY, CDR2 SVGAGI, per germline. Deletions cut 6 bases from V and 3 bases from J, with 9 bases between. CDR3 sequence: CASRGRDNQPQHF. For the CDR3, the DNA is TGTGCCAGCAGGGGTCGGGACAATCAGCCCCAGCATTTT.

The CDR3: CASSLGLAGGQETQYF. CDR3 in DNA: TGCGCCAGCAGCTTGGGACTAGCGGGGGGGCAAGAGACCCAGTACTTC. The chain has TRBV5-1 and TRBJ2-5; 14 bases agree with TRBD2. The CDR3 consists of 16 residues. CDR1 and CDR2 (germline): SGHRS, YFSETQ. The ends lost 0 bases at V and 2 bases at J; junction bases unmatched: 0.